This T cell receptor (beta chain) was captured by sequencing in a study of control samples from healthy donors and cancer patients. The repertoire was sequenced with immunoSEQ multiplex PCR; TCRdb's copy has only in-frame clones and lacks some. This repertoire shows some 200,000 clones, roughly 94% found once; its top ten account for about 1.6%. Sequenced input: blood. The receptor was derived from a man aged 45-65 years in good health.

Here the CDR3 reads CASSLRSRADGYTF. The CDR3 coding sequence is TGTGCCAGCAGCTTGCGGTCCAGGGCCGATGGCTACACCTTC. The chain combines TRBV7-2 with TRBJ1-2; a possible D gene is TRBD1 (5 bases). The CDR3 extends over 14 amino acids. The V and J ends lost 3 bases and 6 bases respectively, with 14 bases between them. Germline values: CDR1 SGHTA, CDR2 FQGNSA.